Described below is a single T cell receptor beta chain sequence and its context. Its matching antigen is unknown. Expressed TCRB transcripts were sequenced, since all the RNA that had been isolated was reverse transcribed. Sequenced by immunoSEQ multiplex PCR; TCRdb stores in-frame clones only, minus some. The repertoire holds about 260,000 clones, with about 23% as singletons. The V and J ends lost 4 bases and 3 bases respectively, with 12 bases between them. The CDR3 sequence is 14 residues long. Germline V CDR1 and CDR2: MNHEY, SVGAGI. The data belong to a study of beta chain features in type 1 diabetes. Overall study findings and caveats: Reads derived from cDNA could over-represent cells showing high TCR expression. In all four CD4+ subsets, TCRB CDR3 length was significantly, moderately reduced in type 1 diabetes.

The chain carries TRBV6-5 and TRBJ1-1; a weak D match, TRBD1 (5 bases). Material for sequencing was naive CD4+ T cells from blood. This receptor was taken from a woman under 40 with type 1 diabetes. The CDR3 DNA follows: TGTGCCAGCAGTTTGAATTGGGGGGACACTGAAGCTTTCTTT. Protein: CASSLNWGDTEAFF.